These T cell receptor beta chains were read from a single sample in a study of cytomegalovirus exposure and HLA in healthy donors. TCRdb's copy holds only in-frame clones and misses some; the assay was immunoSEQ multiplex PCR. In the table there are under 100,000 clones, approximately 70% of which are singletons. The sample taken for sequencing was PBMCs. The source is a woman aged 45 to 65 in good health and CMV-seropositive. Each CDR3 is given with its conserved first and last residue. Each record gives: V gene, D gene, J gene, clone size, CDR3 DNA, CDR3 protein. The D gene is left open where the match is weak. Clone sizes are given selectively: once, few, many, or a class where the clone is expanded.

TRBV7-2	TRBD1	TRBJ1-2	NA	TGTGCCAGCAGCCAGACAGGGATCTATGGCCACACCTTC	CASSQTGIYGHTF
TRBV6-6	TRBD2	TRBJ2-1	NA	TGTGCCAGCAGTTATAGCGGGAGTATTTTCGGCAATGAGCAGTTCTTC	CASSYSGSIFGNEQFF
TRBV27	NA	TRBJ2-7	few	TGTGCCAGCAGCCCTCAGCGGAGAGCTCAAGAGCAGTACTTC	CASSPQRRAQEQYF
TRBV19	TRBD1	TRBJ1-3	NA	TGTGCCAGTAACGACAGGGGTCGTGGAAACACCATATATTTT	CASNDRGRGNTIYF
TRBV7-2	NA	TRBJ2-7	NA	TGTGCCAGCAGCTCACGGCAGGGCTCCTACGAGCAGTACTTC	CASSSRQGSYEQYF
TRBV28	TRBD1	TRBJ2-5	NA	TGTGCCAGCAGCCTAGGGGGACAGGGGGCCGGGGAGACCCAGTACTTC	CASSLGGQGAGETQYF
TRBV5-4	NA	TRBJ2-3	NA	TGTGCCAGCAGGGAAGACTTTACCACAGATACGCAGTATTTT	CASREDFTTDTQYF
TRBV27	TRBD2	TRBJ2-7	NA	TGTGCCAGCAGAGGACTAGCAGGTACCTTCGAGCAGTACTTC	CASRGLAGTFEQYF
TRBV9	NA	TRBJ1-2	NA	TGTGCCAGCAGCGTAGAGTCCGGGGGGCGTTTGGGCTACACCTTC	CASSVESGGRLGYTF
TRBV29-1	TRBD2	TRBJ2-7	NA	TGCAGCGTGGCAGGGACAAACCGGGGGGGCTACGAGCAGTACTTC	CSVAGTNRGGYEQYF
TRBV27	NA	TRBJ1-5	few	TGTGCCAGCAGCATCGGACTTTCCGGTCAGCCCCAGCATTTT	CASSIGLSGQPQHF
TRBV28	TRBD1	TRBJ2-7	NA	TGTGCCAGCAGCTCGGACAGGCCCCTAGTCCCTTTATCCTACGAGCAGTACTTC	CASSSDRPLVPLSYEQYF
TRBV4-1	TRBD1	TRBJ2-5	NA	TGCGCCAGCAGCCAAACACCCAAAGGACAGGGGAGTTTGGGAGAGACCCAGTACTTC	CASSQTPKGQGSLGETQYF
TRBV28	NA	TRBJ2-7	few	TGTGCCAGCTTTAGGGGCGGCTACGAGCAGTACTTC	CASFRGGYEQYF
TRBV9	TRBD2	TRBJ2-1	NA	TGTGCCAGCAGCGTAGGCGGGAGGGCCTACAATGAGCAGTTCTTC	CASSVGGRAYNEQFF
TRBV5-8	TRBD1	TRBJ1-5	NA	TGTGCCAGCAGCACCGGGACAGATAGCAATCAGCCCCAGCATTTT	CASSTGTDSNQPQHF
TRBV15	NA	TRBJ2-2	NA	TGTGCCACCAGCAGCCGGGACATCAACACCGGGGAGCTGTTTTTT	CATSSRDINTGELFF